This TCR beta chain is drawn from a study of CD8+ T cells in alopecia areata. Looking at the study overall: Scoring of severity for treated patients was based on percentage of affected scalp area.

As concerns this clone: The antigen remains undetermined.

This sample's treatment: oral pan-JAK inhibitor, 5-10 mg twice daily. Study-level results: Many expanded lesional clones persisted in scalp and blood during tofacitinib. Tofacitinib significantly lowered scalp clonality and expanded CD8+ clones among the top 100.

Extracted RNA was reverse transcribed into cDNA, the sequencing template. Sequencing was performed with immunoSEQ multiplex PCR; in TCRdb, only in-frame clones are kept and a portion is missing. This table holds fewer than 250,000 clones, 40% to 55% found once. This CDR3 region has 14 residues. The V end lost 0 bases, the J end lost 7 bases, and 13 bases lay between the germline ends. The germline CDR1 and CDR2 sequences are SQVTM and ANQGSEA. This material consisted of CD4+ T cells sorted from blood, taken at approximately week 36, from a patient treated with tofacitinib. V and J are TRBV29-1 and TRBJ2-4; D ambiguous. The TCR originated in a human donor with alopecia areata. This chain's CDR3 is CSVEDRVGPNIQYF. The DNA of the CDR3 is TGCAGCGTTGAAGATCGAGTTGGACCCAACATTCAGTACTTC.